A single sample gave rise to the 22 T cell receptor beta chains below, sequenced in a study of low-dose radiotherapy and immunotherapy resistance in tumors. Documented time point: after trial treatment. Indicated treatment: LDRT plus nivolumab, ipilimumab, low-dose cyclophosphamide and aspirin (RACIN trial). Gene-specific TRAV and TRBV primers were used for first-strand cDNA, covering alpha and beta chains. PCR amplification of the TCRs was performed with Phusion for 15 to 25 PCR cycles, and it relied on a constant-region primer together with a V-primer adapter. TCRdb re-called the reads through MiXCR, storing one row per CDR3 protein. The data hold about 80,000 distinct CDR3 sequences, with under 20% observed a single time. Sample: PBMCs, taken after low-dose radiotherapy plus immunotherapy. These TCRs come from a male donor with prostate cancer.

This clonotype was observed many times. V and J are TRBV7-2 and TRBJ2-7; 7 bases agree with TRBD1. Germline CDR1 SGHTA, CDR2 FQGNSA. V shed 3 bases and J 1 base; nucleotides not matched to a gene: 12. The CDR3 extends over 17 amino acids. The CDR3 DNA sequence: TGTGCCAGCAGCTTCCGCAGACTGACGACAGGGTCCTACGAGCAGTACTTC. Protein product: CASSFRRLTTGSYEQYF.

The sample holds many counts of this clonotype. This chain connects TRBV7-9 to TRBJ2-7, with 10 bases lining up with TRBD1. This CDR3 is 13 amino acids long. Trimming removed 7 bases from V and 6 bases from J; junction bases left unmatched: 6. Germline lookup yields CDR1 SEHNR and CDR2 FQNEAQ (reference sequence). The CDR3 DNA reads as TGTGCCAGCACCTGGACAGGGGGTGGCGAGCAGTACTTC. As protein: CASTWTGGGEQYF. Based on the CDR3 plus reference TRBV7-9 and TRBJ2-7, the full variable domain is DTGVSQNPRHKITKRGQNVTFRCDPISEHNRLYWYRQTLGQGPEFLTYFQNEAQLEKSRLLSDRFSAERPKGSFSTLEIQRTEQGDSAMYLCASTWTGGGEQYFGPGTRLTVT.

This rearrangement joins TRBV18 to TRBJ2-7; TRBD2 is a possible D gene (5 bases). Germline V gene data show CDR1 as KGHSH and CDR2 as LQKENI. The CDR3 sequence is 14 residues long. Trimming removed 2 bases at V and 3 bases at J, with 11 bases between. CDR3 bases: TGTGCCAGCTCACCAGCGAGCGGCCTCTACGAGCAGTACTTC. The encoded protein is CASSPASGLYEQYF.

This clonotype was seen many times. The CDR3 here is CASSLGTSVGTGELFF. The CDR3 coding sequence is TGCGCCAGCAGCTTGGGGACTAGCGTCGGGACCGGGGAGCTGTTTTTT. V is TRBV5-1 and J is TRBJ2-2, with TRBD2 matching 9 bases. In germline, CDR1 is SGHRS, CDR2 YFSETQ. There are 16 residues in the CDR3. V shed 0 bases and J 5 bases; nucleotides not matched to a gene: 5.

This clonotype was counted many times. This chain uses TRBV11-3 with TRBJ2-1, with 9 bases aligning to TRBD1. Germline V gives CDR1 SGHNT, CDR2 YENEEA. V dropped 0 bases and J dropped 3; count of bases not matched to a gene: 3. The CDR3 is made up of 16 amino acids. The CDR3 protein is CASSLEGTGNYNEQFF. DNA for the CDR3: TGTGCCAGCAGCTTAGAAGGGACAGGGAACTACAATGAGCAGTTCTTC.

At least ten counts were recorded for this clonotype. This sequence joins TRBV28 and TRBJ1-1; the match to TRBD1 covers 8 bases. The CDR3 runs to 14 residues. Germline CDR1 is MDHEN and CDR2 is SYDVKM. J lost 6 bases, V lost 8 bases, and 11 bases had no gene match. The CDR3 loop is CASLQGGRRPEAFF. In DNA form, the CDR3 reads TGTGCCAGCTTACAGGGGGGCAGGCGCCCTGAAGCTTTCTTT.

The table lists this clonotype with many counts. The chain couples TRBV28 to TRBJ2-3; D possibly matches TRBD1 or TRBD2 (5 bases each). The CDR3 extends over 15 amino acids. Trimming left V 3 bases short and J 0 bases short, with 10 bases between. Germline assignment: CDR1 MDHEN and CDR2 SYDVKM. The CDR3 loop is CASSFRDRSTDTQYF. The CDR3 region has the DNA TGTGCCAGCAGTTTTAGGGACCGCAGCACAGATACGCAGTATTTT.

The CDR3 nucleotides are TGTGCCAGCAGCCGTTCGGGGACAGGGGGAGTTGGATCCTATAATTCACCCCTCCACTTT. Amino acid sequence: CASSRSGTGGVGSYNSPLHF. The chain uses TRBV7-2 and TRBJ1-6; 11 bases align to TRBD1. J was trimmed by 1 base and V by 5 bases; bases with no gene match: 13. Germline CDR1 reads SGHTA; CDR2 reads FQGNSA. The length of the CDR3 is 20 residues.

This clonotype has a count of ten or more. The chain joins TRBV5-6 to TRBJ2-7; 10 nucleotides align to TRBD2. The CDR3 extends over 13 amino acids. Trimming at V came to 4 bases and at J to 6 bases, leaving 4 bases not matched to a gene. Germline V gene lookup returns CDR1 SGHDT and CDR2 YYEEEE. CDR3 region: CASSLSGRSEQYF. The CDR3, as DNA: TGTGCCAGCAGCCTTAGCGGGAGGAGCGAGCAGTACTTC.

For the CDR3, the DNA is TGTGCCAGCAGTTCGACACTAGCGGAACCCTACGAGCAGTACTTC. It encodes CASSSTLAEPYEQYF. The V and J genes are TRBV28 and TRBJ2-7; 8 bases align to TRBD2. The CDR3 runs to 15 residues. Trimming removed 4 bases from V and 2 bases from J; junction bases left unmatched: 7. Germline CDR1 and CDR2: MDHEN and SYDVKM.

This clonotype was recorded many times. CDR3 sequence reads: CASSSAEGTGSYEQYF. The CDR3 DNA sequence: TGTGCCAGCAGTTCCGCCGAAGGGACAGGTTCCTACGAGCAGTACTTC. This chain connects TRBV12-3 or TRBV12-4 to TRBJ2-7; the match to TRBD1 covers 8 bases. The CDR3 length is 16 residues. V gave up 4 bases and J gave up 1 base; unmatched junction bases: 9.

This clonotype was seen ten or more times. The V gene is TRBV20-1, the J gene TRBJ2-5; D is unclear. This CDR3 region has 13 residues. The V end lost 6 bases, the J end lost 4 bases, and 15 bases lay between the germline ends. The germline V gene has CDR1 DFQATT and CDR2 SNEGSKA (reference sequence). Written as DNA, the CDR3 is TGCAGTGCACGTGTCTTGGGATCAGAGACCCAGTACTTC. Translation gives CSARVLGSETQYF.

About this clonotype itself: A read error is the likely source, as a far larger clone sits one nucleotide away. The genes are TRBV28 and TRBJ2-7; D remains unclear. Germline V lookup: CDR1 MDHEN, CDR2 SYDVKM. The CDR3 length is 12 residues. V lost 2 bases, J lost 7 bases, and 9 bases lay in between. CDR3 in DNA: TGTGCCAGCAGTTTAAGAGGCAATGAGCAGTACTTC. Translating gives CASSLRGNEQYF.

Concerning this clonotype: Because the CDR3's place on the DNA is in doubt, the DNA is left out and the CDR3 is given as listed by TCRdb. The V call is TRBV12-3 or TRBV12-4, the J call TRBJ1-4; TRBD1 was called by the table and not checked on the DNA. Ends included, the CDR3 has 14 residues. The CDR3 reads CASSLGAGGKLFFF.

This clonotype came up many times. The V gene is TRBV20-1, the J gene TRBJ1-6; D is ambiguous. V was cut by 6 bases and J by 7 bases, with 16 bases left in between. The CDR3 spans 14 residues. Germline V gives CDR1 DFQATT, CDR2 SNEGSKA (reference sequence). DNA of the CDR3: TGCAGTGCAACAGAAACCTCGGGGAATTCACCCCTCCACTTT. Its translation is CSATETSGNSPLHF.

In its sample, this clonotype was seen many times. The chain joins TRBV6-2 or TRBV6-3 to TRBJ2-6; D unclear. Germline V gene data show CDR1 as MNHEY and CDR2 as SVGEGT. The CDR3 extends over 15 amino acids. The ends were cut back, 0 bases at V and 0 bases at J, with 3 bases in the middle. CDR3 coding DNA: TGTGCCAGCAGTTACTCGGACTCTGGGGCCAACGTCCTGACTTTC. As protein: CASSYSDSGANVLTF.

This clonotype has ten or more counts. The rearrangement links TRBV28 to TRBJ1-2; TRBD1 aligns across 7 bases. The V and J ends lost 3 bases and 5 bases, in that order; junction bases with no gene match: 9. The germline V gene encodes CDR1 MDHEN and CDR2 SYDVKM. The CDR3 has 15 residues. CDR3 sequence (DNA): TGTGCCAGCAGTTTCCCCAGGGGGTCTGGATATGGCTACACCTTC. This sequence encodes CASSFPRGSGYGYTF.

The gene calls are TRBV13 and TRBJ1-5, with D unclear. The length of the CDR3 is 14 residues. Germline V gives CDR1 PRHDT, CDR2 FYEKMQ (reference sequence). The V and J ends lost 3 bases and 6 bases respectively, with 12 bases between them. The CDR3 reads CASSFQSGGQPQHF. CDR3 sequence (DNA): TGTGCCAGCAGCTTCCAATCAGGTGGTCAGCCCCAGCATTTT.

The chain is built from TRBV9 and TRBJ1-6, with a tentative D call TRBD1 (6 bases). CDR1 and CDR2 (germline): SGDLS, YYNGEE. V gave up 2 bases and J gave up 7 bases, with 10 bases separating them. CDR3 length: 14 residues. The CDR3 DNA reads as TGTGCCAGCAGCGTCACTCAGGGGAATTCACCCCTCCACTTT. Protein product: CASSVTQGNSPLHF.

This clonotype was recorded at least ten times. The chain combines TRBV20-1 with TRBJ1-6, with 8 bases lining up with TRBD1. Germline CDR1 DFQATT, CDR2 SNEGSKA (reference sequence). V trimming: 3 bases; J trimming: 7 bases; junction bases outside the gene matches: 8. This CDR3 contains 15 residues. The CDR3 coding sequence is TGCAGTGCTAGGTTCTCGGGACAGGAGAATTCACCCCTCCACTTT. Protein: CSARFSGQENSPLHF.

Details on this clonotype: A much more abundant neighbour one base away suggests this may be a read error. For the CDR3, the DNA is TGCGCCAGCAGCCATGATCGAGGACTGCCGGGCAATGAGCAGTTCTTC. This codes for CASSHDRGLPGNEQFF. The chain employs TRBV4-3 and TRBJ2-1, with D tentatively TRBD2 (5 bases). The CDR3 runs 16 residues. Looked up from germline, CDR1 is LGHNA and CDR2 is YSLEER. Trimming cost V 3 bases and J 6 bases, with 18 bases left between them.

Details on this clonotype: A single base is all that separates this from a far larger clone, so a read error is likely. The chain employs TRBV7-2 and TRBJ2-3; D may be TRBD1 (5 bases). The CDR3 loop spans 14 amino acids. V was shortened by 1 base and J by 2 bases, with 7 bases between the two germline ends. CDR1 and CDR2 (germline): SGHTA, FQGNSA. DNA for the CDR3: TGTGCCAGCAGCTTAGTCAGGGCCACAGATACGCAGTATTTT. Protein product: CASSLVRATDTQYF. The full variable domain, rest sourced from reference TRBV7-2 and TRBJ2-3, is GAGVSQSPSNKVTEKGKDVELRCDPISGHTALYWYRQSLGQGLEFLIYFQGNSAPDKSGLPSDRFSAERTGGSVSTLTIQRTQQEDSAVYLCASSLVRATDTQYFGPGTRLTVL.